The present T cell receptor (beta chain) was sequenced within a study of radiation and T cells in renal cell carcinoma. The time point: blood 2 weeks post-SBRT. The treatment is: 15 Gy SBRT to primary tumor, nephrectomy 4 weeks later. This renal cell carcinoma was of the clear cell type. The table came from immunoSEQ multiplex PCR; TCRdb's copy has only in-frame clones and leaves some out. The profile shows approximately 75,000 clones, 82% of them singletons. CDR1 is SGHAT, CDR2 FQNNGV, per germline. This CDR3 is 15 amino acids long. The V segment lost 5 bases and the J segment 7 bases; nucleotides outside the gene matches: 10.

Specimen: blood, collected from a patient whose treatment included radiotherapy and nephrectomy. This receptor was taken from a man in his 60s with renal cell carcinoma. The chain couples TRBV11-2 to TRBJ2-1; 8 nucleotides line up with TRBD2. CDR3 bases: TGTGCCAGCAGCCCAACTGTGACTAGCGTTAATGAGCAGTTCTTC. It yields the protein CASSPTVTSVNEQFF. Looking up the rest from reference TRBV11-2 and TRBJ2-1 gives the full variable domain: EAGVAQSPRYKIIEKRQSVAFWCNPISGHATLYWYQQILGQGPKLLIQFQNNGVVDDSQLPKDRFSAERLKGVDSTLKIQPAKLEDSAVYLCASSPTVTSVNEQFFGPGTRLTVL.